This TCR beta chain was found in a study of blood T cell repertoires in COVID-19. The protocol was immunoSEQ multiplex PCR, while the TCRdb copy is restricted to in-frame clones and leaves out a portion. This sample has about 170,000 clones, with 83% found just once. Sequenced material: peripheral blood. This TCR derives from a woman of 80 years or more with acute or convalescent COVID-19.

The CDR3 DNA reads as TGTGCCAGTGGACAGGGGCAAGGGGAGCTGTTTTTT. Its protein product is CASGQGQGELFF. The chain employs TRBV27 and TRBJ2-2; 9 positions match TRBD1. V lost 9 bases, J lost 8 bases, and 4 bases stayed unmatched. CDR1 and CDR2 (germline): MNHEY, SMNVEV (reference sequence). The CDR3 is made up of 12 amino acids.